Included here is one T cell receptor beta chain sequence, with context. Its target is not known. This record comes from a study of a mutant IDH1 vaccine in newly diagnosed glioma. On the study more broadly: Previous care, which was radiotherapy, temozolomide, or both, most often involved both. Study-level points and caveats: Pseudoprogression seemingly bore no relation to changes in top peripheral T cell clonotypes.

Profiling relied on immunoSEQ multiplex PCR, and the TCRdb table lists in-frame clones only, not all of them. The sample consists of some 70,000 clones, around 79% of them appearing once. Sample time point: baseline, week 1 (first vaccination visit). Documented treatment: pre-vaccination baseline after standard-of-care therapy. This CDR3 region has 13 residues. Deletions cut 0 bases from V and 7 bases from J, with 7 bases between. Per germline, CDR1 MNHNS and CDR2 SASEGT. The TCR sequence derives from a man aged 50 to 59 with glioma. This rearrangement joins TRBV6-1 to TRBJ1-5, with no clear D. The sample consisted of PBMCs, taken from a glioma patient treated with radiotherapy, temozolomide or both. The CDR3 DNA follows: TGTGCCAGCAGTGAAGCTAGGTGGCAGCCCCAGCATTTT. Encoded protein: CASSEARWQPQHF.